These T cell receptor beta chains were read from a single sample in a study of post-analysis software for immune sequencing data. Via MiXCR, TCRdb re-called the PCR reads, giving one row per CDR3 protein. The data hold fewer than 700,000 distinct CDR3 sequences, with 44% observed a single time. Specimen: blood. All receptors come from a girl between 10 and 17 years old with multiple sclerosis. Both conserved end residues are part of each CDR3. A D gene is named only where the DNA matches it firmly. Expanded clones are given a class, and other clones once, few, many or no size at all.

j_gene,abundance,v_gene,len,d_gene,CDR3nt,CDR3aa
TRBJ1-2,few,TRBV27,13,NA,TGTGCCAGCAGTTTAACCGGGGTAGGCGGCTACACCTTC,CASSLTGVGGYTF
TRBJ2-7,few,TRBV20-1,15,NA,TGCAGTGCTAGAGTCCGGACAGCAAGCTCCTACGAGCAGTACTTC,CSARVRTASSYEQYF
TRBJ2-3,NA,TRBV5-4,15,NA,TGTGCCAGCAGCTTGGGCCCTTTGAGTGGAGATACGCAGTATTTT,CASSLGPLSGDTQYF
TRBJ2-1,few,TRBV4-1,16,TRBD2,TGCGCCAGCAGCCAATTGGGACTAGATCTATACAATGAGCAGTTCTTC,CASSQLGLDLYNEQFF
TRBJ2-3,NA,TRBV29-1,11,NA,TGCAGCGGGACTTCCACAGATACGCAGTATTTT,CSGTSTDTQYF
TRBJ2-1,NA,TRBV9,15,NA,TGTGCCAGCGCACGGGTGGCGGGAGACAGGAATGAGCAGTTCTTC,CASARVAGDRNEQFF
TRBJ2-1,NA,TRBV12-3/TRBV12-4,14,NA,TGTGCCAGCACCTCACTAGATTTCTACAATGAGCAGTTCTTC,CASTSLDFYNEQFF
TRBJ2-7,NA,TRBV7-6,14,TRBD2,TGTGCCAGCAGCAATCGGGGGGAGGCCTACGAGCAGTACTTC,CASSNRGEAYEQYF
TRBJ2-1,NA,TRBV4-1,16,TRBD2,TGCGCCAGCAGCCACCTGGGGAAGCTAGCGGGAAATGAGCAGTTCTTC,CASSHLGKLAGNEQFF
TRBJ2-5,NA,TRBV9,16,TRBD2,TGTGCCAGCAGCGTAGGTAGCGGGGGCCAACAAGAGACCCAGTACTTC,CASSVGSGGQQETQYF
TRBJ2-1,NA,TRBV20-1,14,NA,TGCATGCAGAAGCCAGCACGCCCCGAGCATGAGCAGTTCTTC,CMQKPARPEHEQFF
TRBJ2-7,few,TRBV5-1,18,TRBD2,TGCGCCAGCAGCCTCGGGGATTCTGGTAGCGGGAGTACCCACGAGCAGTACTTC,CASSLGDSGSGSTHEQYF
TRBJ2-3,NA,TRBV5-1,14,TRBD2,TGCGCCAGTTTTAGCGGGAGACGGACAGATACGCAGTATTTT,CASFSGRRTDTQYF
TRBJ2-4,few,TRBV4-1,13,NA,TGCGCCAGCAGCCGGACCATCGGAAACATTCAGTACTTC,CASSRTIGNIQYF
TRBJ2-7,NA,TRBV10-3,14,NA,TGTGCCATCAGTGAGGGCAGGACGGTCTACGAGCAGTACTTC,CAISEGRTVYEQYF
TRBJ1-5,NA,TRBV2,13,TRBD1,TGTGCCAGTGGACAGGGAATGGGTCAGCCCCAGCATTTT,CASGQGMGQPQHF
TRBJ1-6,NA,TRBV6-1,15,NA,TGTGCCAGCAAGGTCCCGAGCTCCTATAATTCACCCCTCCACTTT,CASKVPSSYNSPLHF
TRBJ2-1,NA,TRBV5-6,14,TRBD2,TGTGCCAGCAGCCGTGGACTAGCGGTAAATGAGCAGTTCTTC,CASSRGLAVNEQFF
TRBJ1-2,NA,TRBV6-5,21,TRBD1,TGTGCCAGCAGTTTCCCCAACTTAACAGGGGGACGTACTCTTTCTAACTATGGCTACACCTTC,CASSFPNLTGGRTLSNYGYTF
TRBJ2-2,few,TRBV10-3,18,TRBD2,TGTGCCATCAGTGAGCGGGGGACTAGCGGTTTGAACACCGGGGAGCTGTTTTTT,CAISERGTSGLNTGELFF
TRBJ1-1,few,TRBV15,15,NA,TGTGCCACCAGCACTGAGGGAGGTCGGAACACTGAAGCTTTCTTT,CATSTEGGRNTEAFF
TRBJ2-3,NA,TRBV4-1,14,NA,TGCGCCAGCAGTCCAGTGGCGCCCCAAGATACGCAGTATTTT,CASSPVAPQDTQYF
TRBJ2-7,NA,TRBV7-9,11,NA,TGTGCCAGCAGCGGGGCCGACGAGCAGTACTTC,CASSGADEQYF
TRBJ2-7,NA,TRBV29-1,16,TRBD2,TGCAGCGTTGAAGGCGGGGGGGGAGTTTATGCCTACGAGCAGTACTTC,CSVEGGGGVYAYEQYF
TRBJ2-7,NA,TRBV28,13,TRBD1,TGTGCCAGCAGGGACAGGGGTTTGTACGAGCAGTACTTC,CASRDRGLYEQYF
TRBJ2-3,NA,TRBV12-3/TRBV12-4,15,TRBD1,TGTGCCAGCAGTTTAGCCAGGGGGCTCACAGATACGCAGTATTTT,CASSLARGLTDTQYF
TRBJ2-3,NA,TRBV6-1,15,TRBD2,TGTGCCAGCAGTGTAAAGCGGGAGTGGTCAGATACGCAGTATTTT,CASSVKREWSDTQYF
TRBJ1-5,few,TRBV4-1,18,TRBD1,TGCGCCAGCAGCGAGGGACAGGGCGGGAGGAATAGCAATCAGCCCCAGCATTTT,CASSEGQGGRNSNQPQHF
TRBJ1-5,few,TRBV4-2,16,NA,TGTGCCAGCAGCCAAGGTAGAGGAACGTACTCGGGGCCCCAGCATTTT,CASSQGRGTYSGPQHF
TRBJ2-3,NA,TRBV20-1,11,NA,TGCAGTGCTAGAGTTTGGGATACGCAGTATTTT,CSARVWDTQYF
TRBJ2-3,few,TRBV7-3,13,NA,TGTGCCAGCAGCCCACGGACTGCCAGCCCCGAGTATTTT,CASSPRTASPEYF
TRBJ1-1,few,TRBV7-2,13,NA,TGTGCCAGCAGCTTAGTGTCAGGGGCTGAAGCTTTCTTT,CASSLVSGAEAFF
TRBJ1-1,NA,TRBV6-2/TRBV6-3,14,NA,TGTGCCAGCAGCAAGGATAAACCGGGGGCTGAAGCTTTCTTT,CASSKDKPGAEAFF
TRBJ2-6,NA,TRBV10-3,18,NA,TGTGCCATCAGTGAGTCGGGGGGAGGACCAGGTGGGGCCAACGTCCTGACTTTC,CAISESGGGPGGANVLTF
TRBJ2-7,NA,TRBV7-2,15,NA,TGTGCCAGCAGCTTAGTATTACGCCGAGACTACGAGCAGTACTTC,CASSLVLRRDYEQYF
TRBJ2-7,NA,TRBV20-1,14,NA,TGCAGTGCTCGGGGGACGCTTCTCTCCTACGAGCAGTACTTC,CSARGTLLSYEQYF
TRBJ1-2,few,TRBV6-5,16,TRBD1,TGTGCCAGCAGGGCCAACGAACAGGGGGCGAGGGAAGGCTACACCTTC,CASRANEQGAREGYTF
TRBJ2-5,NA,TRBV5-1,13,NA,TGCGCCAGCAGCCGGAGATGGGGGGAGACCCAGTACTTC,CASSRRWGETQYF
TRBJ1-2,NA,TRBV12-3/TRBV12-4,12,TRBD1,TGTGCCAGCAAAACCGGGACAGGGGGCAACACCTTC,CASKTGTGGNTF
TRBJ2-1,many,TRBV12-3/TRBV12-4,13,NA,TGTGCCAGCTGGAGCGGGTCCTACAATGAGCAGTTCTTC,CASWSGSYNEQFF
TRBJ1-1,NA,TRBV20-1,14,NA,TGCAGTGCCAGGGTGGGGAGTAAGGTAACTGAAGCTTTCTTT,CSARVGSKVTEAFF